This T cell receptor beta chain was obtained from a study of cytotoxic CD8 clonotypes in ibrutinib-treated CLL. Study-wide results and caveats: Increased clonality at ibrutinib response gave way to a return toward baseline at progression.

As for this clone: Its antigen is not known.

There are 13 residues in the CDR3. Trimming shortened V by 2 bases and J by 8 bases, and 12 bases separated the two germline ends. Germline-derived CDR1 and CDR2 are MNHEY and SMNVEV (reference sequence). Researchers set a sequencing depth target of 1 in 200,000 to 1 in 1 million T cells. TCRdb keeps only in-frame clones here, not all; method: immunoSEQ multiplex PCR. The table lists roughly 200,000 clones, 72% of them singletons. This material consisted of PBMCs, taken after 24 months of ibrutinib treatment. The rearrangement links TRBV27 to TRBJ1-2; a possible D gene is TRBD1 (5 bases). The source is a human donor with chronic lymphocytic leukemia. As DNA, the CDR3 is TGTGCCAGCAGTTTAGGGGTAGGGGAGGGCTACACCTTC. Its protein product is CASSLGVGEGYTF.